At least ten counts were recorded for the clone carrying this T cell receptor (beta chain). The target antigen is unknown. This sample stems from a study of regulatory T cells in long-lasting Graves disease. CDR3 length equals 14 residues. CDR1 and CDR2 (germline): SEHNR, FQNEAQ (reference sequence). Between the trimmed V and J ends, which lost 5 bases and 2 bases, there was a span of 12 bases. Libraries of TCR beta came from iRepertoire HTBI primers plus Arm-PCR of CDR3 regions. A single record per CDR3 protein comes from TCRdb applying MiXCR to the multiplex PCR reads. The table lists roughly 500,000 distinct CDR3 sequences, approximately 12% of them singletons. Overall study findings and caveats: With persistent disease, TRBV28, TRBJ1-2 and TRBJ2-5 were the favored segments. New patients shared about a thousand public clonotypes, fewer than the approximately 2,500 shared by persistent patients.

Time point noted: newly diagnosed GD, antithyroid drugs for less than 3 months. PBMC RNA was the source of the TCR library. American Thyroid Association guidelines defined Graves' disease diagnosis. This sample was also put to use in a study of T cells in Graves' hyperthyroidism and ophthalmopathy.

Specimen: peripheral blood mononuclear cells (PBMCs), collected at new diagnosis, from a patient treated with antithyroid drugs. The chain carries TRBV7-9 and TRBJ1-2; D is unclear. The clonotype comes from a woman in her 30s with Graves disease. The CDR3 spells CASSPDGFNYGYTF. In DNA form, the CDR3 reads TGTGCCAGCAGCCCGGACGGCTTCAACTATGGCTACACCTTC.